The sequence of this T cell receptor beta chain was determined in a study of preoperative IRX-2 immunotherapy in early breast cancer. Documented treatment: preoperative locoregional IRX-2 cytokine immunotherapy. Samples came from a phase Ib trial of preoperative locoregional IRX-2 cytokine immunotherapy. Method: immunoSEQ multiplex PCR; TCRdb's copy keeps in-frame clones and lacks some. The sample includes 20,000 to 30,000 clones, about 75% seen only once; the top ten take less than 7%. The specimen comprised lymph node tissue, sampled after IRX-2 immunotherapy. The receptor was derived from a human donor with breast cancer.

Written as DNA, the CDR3 is TGTGCCAGCAGCTTATCGACAGGGGGGGCCTACGAGCAGTACTTC. This encodes CASSLSTGGAYEQYF. The gene calls are TRBV11-3 and TRBJ2-7, with TRBD1 matching 9 bases. Trimming cost V 2 bases and J 2 bases; bases outside gene matches: 4. Germline values: CDR1 SGHNT, CDR2 YENEEA. This CDR3 region has 15 residues.